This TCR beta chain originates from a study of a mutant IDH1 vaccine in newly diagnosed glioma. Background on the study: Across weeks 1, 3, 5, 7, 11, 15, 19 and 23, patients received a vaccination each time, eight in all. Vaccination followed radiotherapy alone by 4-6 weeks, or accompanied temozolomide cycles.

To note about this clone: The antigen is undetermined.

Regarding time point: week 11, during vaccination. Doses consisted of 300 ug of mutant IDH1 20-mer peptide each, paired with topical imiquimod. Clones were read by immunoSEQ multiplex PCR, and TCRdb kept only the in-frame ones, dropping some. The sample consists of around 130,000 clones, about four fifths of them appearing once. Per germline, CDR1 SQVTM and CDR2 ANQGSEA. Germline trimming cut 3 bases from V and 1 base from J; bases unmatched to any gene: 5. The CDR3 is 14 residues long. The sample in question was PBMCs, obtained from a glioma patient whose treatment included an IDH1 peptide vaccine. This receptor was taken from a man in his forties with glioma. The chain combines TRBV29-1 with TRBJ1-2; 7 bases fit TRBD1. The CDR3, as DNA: TGCAGCGTTGACCGACAGGGCCTTAACTATGGCTACACCTTC. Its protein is CSVDRQGLNYGYTF. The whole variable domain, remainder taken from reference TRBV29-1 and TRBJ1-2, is SAVISQKPSRDICQRGTSLTIQCQVDSQVTMMFWYRQQPGQSLTLIATANQGSEATYESGFVIDKFPISRPNLTFSTLTVSNMSPEDSSIYLCSVDRQGLNYGYTFGSGTRLTVV.